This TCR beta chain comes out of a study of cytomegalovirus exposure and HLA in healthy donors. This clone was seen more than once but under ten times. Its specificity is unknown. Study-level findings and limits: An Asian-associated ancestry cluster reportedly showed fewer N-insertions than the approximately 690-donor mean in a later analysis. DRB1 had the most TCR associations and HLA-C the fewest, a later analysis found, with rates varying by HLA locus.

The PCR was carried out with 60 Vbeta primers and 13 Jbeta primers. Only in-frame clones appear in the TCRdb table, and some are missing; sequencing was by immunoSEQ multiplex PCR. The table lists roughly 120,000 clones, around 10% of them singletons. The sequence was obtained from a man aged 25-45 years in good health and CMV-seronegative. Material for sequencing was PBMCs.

DNA for the CDR3: TGCGCCAGCAGCCAGGCGGTCAGCCTCTCTGGGGCCAACGTCCTGACTTTC. Translated: CASSQAVSLSGANVLTF. This chain uses TRBV4-1 with TRBJ2-6; D gene uncertain. CDR1 and CDR2 (germline): MGHRA, YSYEKL. Trimming pared 3 bases from V and 0 bases from J, leaving 12 bases between. This CDR3 comprises 17 residues.